This T cell receptor beta chain was observed in a study of siplizumab effects on memory and regulatory T cells. As for the study in general: Pairing was applied to the mixed lymphocyte reactions, which contained siplizumab at approximately 0.91 ug/mL or no drug. Study findings and constraints: No functional test confirmed suppression by proliferating siplizumab-culture Tregs. About 80-96% of proliferating CD4+ or CD8+ clones had no assignable naive or memory phenotype.

This clone was counted a few times. Its cognate antigen is unknown. The table came from immunoSEQ multiplex PCR; TCRdb's copy has only in-frame clones and leaves some out. The data contain about 13,000 clones, 30% to 50% of them singletons. Coculturing of the mixed lymphocyte reaction cells was performed at 37°C for 6 days. With 4 bases clipped from V and 3 bases from J, the junction kept 6 bases outside the gene matches. This CDR3 is 15 amino acids long. Germline V lookup: CDR1 MGHRA, CDR2 YSYEKL. The V call is TRBV4-1, the J call TRBJ2-5; TRBD2 aligns across 9 bases. The specimen was CFSE-low (dividing) CD8+ T cells sorted from an allogeneic mixed lymphocyte reaction. The sequence derives from a human donor in good health; the cells came from an allogeneic mixed lymphocyte reaction. Here the CDR3 reads CASSLSPSGEETQYF. The CDR3 bases are TGCGCCAGCAGCCTCAGCCCTAGCGGGGAAGAGACCCAGTACTTC.